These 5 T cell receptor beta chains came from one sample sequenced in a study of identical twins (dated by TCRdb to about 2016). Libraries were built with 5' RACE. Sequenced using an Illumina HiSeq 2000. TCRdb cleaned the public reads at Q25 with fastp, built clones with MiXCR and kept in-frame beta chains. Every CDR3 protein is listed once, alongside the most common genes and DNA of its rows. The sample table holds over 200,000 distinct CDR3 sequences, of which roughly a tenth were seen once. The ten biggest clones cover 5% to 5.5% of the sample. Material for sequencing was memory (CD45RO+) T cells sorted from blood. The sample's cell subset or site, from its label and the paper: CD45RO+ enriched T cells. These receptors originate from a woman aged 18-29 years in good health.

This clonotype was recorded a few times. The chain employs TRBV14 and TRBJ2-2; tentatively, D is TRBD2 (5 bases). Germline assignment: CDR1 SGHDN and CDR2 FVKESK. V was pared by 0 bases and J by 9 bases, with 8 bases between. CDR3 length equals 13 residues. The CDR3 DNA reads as TGTGCCAGCAGCCAAGATAGGAGGCGGGAGCTGTTTTTT. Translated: CASSQDRRRELFF.

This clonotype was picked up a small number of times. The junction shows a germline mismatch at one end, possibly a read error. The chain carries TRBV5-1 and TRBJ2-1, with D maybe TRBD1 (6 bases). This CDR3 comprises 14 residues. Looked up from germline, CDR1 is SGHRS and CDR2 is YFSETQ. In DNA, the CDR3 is TGCGCCAGCAGACGGGACACGGGGTACAATGAGCAGCTCTTC. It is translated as CASRRDTGYNEQLF.

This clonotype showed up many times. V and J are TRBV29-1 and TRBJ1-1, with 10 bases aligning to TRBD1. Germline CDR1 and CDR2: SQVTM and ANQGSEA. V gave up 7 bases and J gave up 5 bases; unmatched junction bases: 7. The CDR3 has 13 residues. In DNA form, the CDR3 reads TGCAGCGCCACGGGACAGGGGTTTACTGAAGCTTTCTTT. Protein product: CSATGQGFTEAFF.

CDR3 coding DNA: TGTGCCAGCAGTTTCCAGACAGGGCGCCACTACGAGCAGTACTTC. It specifies CASSFQTGRHYEQYF. This chain connects TRBV6-5 to TRBJ2-7; TRBD1 agrees at 7 bases. V was pared by 4 bases and J by 3 bases, with 9 bases of the junction left unmatched. Germline V gene data show CDR1 as MNHEY and CDR2 as SVGAGI. The CDR3 is 15 amino acids.

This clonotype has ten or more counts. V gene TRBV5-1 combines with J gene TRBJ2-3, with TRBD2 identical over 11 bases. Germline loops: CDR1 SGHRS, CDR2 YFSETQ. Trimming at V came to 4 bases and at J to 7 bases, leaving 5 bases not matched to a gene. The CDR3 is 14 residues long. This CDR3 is CASSPGTSGHTQYF. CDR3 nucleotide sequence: TGCGCCAGCAGCCCAGGGACTAGCGGACATACGCAGTATTTT. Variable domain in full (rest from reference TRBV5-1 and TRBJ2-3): KAGVTQTPRYLIKTRGQQVTLSCSPISGHRSVSWYQQTPGQGLQFLFEYFSETQRNKGNFPGRFSGRQFSNSRSEMNVSTLELGDSALYLCASSPGTSGHTQYFGPGTRLTVL.